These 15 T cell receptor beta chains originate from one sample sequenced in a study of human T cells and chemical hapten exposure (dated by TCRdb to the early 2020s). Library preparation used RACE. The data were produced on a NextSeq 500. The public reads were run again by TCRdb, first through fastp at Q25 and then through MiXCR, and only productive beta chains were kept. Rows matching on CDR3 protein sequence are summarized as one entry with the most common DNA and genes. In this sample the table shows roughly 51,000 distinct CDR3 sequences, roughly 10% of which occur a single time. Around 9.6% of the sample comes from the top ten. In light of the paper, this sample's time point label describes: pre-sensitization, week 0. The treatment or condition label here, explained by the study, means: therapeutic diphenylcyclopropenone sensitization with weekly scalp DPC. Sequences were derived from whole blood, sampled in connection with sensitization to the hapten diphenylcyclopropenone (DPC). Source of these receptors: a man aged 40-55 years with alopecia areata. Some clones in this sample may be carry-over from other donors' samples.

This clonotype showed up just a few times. The CDR3, as DNA: TGTGCCAGCAGTTCTGTCTGGAGTAGTGGCTACACCTTC. Protein: CASSSVWSSGYTF. The chain is built from TRBV6-5 and TRBJ1-2, with D hard to call. Germline assignment: CDR1 MNHEY and CDR2 SVGAGI. This CDR3 spans 13 amino acids. V gave up 4 bases and J gave up 7 bases, with 13 bases separating them.

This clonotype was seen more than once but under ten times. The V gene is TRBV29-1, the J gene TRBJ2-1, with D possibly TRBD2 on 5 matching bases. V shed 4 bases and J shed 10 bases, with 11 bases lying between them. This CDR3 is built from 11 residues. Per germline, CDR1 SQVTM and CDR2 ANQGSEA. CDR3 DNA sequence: TGCAGCGTTGGGACTTCAAGGGAGCAGTTCTTC. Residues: CSVGTSREQFF.

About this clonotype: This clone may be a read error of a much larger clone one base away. The CDR3, as DNA: TGTGCCAGCACCCTTGAAAGGGAGCAGTTCTTC. Residues: CASTLEREQFF. This rearrangement joins TRBV2 to TRBJ2-1, with D unresolved. This CDR3 is 11 amino acids long. The ends were cut back, 7 bases at V and 10 bases at J, with 11 bases in the middle. Germline CDR1 reads SNHLY; CDR2 reads FYNNEI. Full variable domain (rest looked up from reference TRBV2 and TRBJ2-1): EPEVTQTPSHQVTQMGQEVILRCVPISNHLYFYWYRQILGQKVEFLVSFYNNEISEKSEIFDDQFSVERPDGSNFTLKIRSTKLEDSAMYFCASTLEREQFFGPGTRLTVL.

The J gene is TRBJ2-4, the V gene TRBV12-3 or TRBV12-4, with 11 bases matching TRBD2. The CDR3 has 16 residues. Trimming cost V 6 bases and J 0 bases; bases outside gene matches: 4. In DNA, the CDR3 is TGTGCCAGCAGCTCGGGACTAGCGGTAGCCAAAAACATTCAGTACTTC. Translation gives CASSSGLAVAKNIQYF.

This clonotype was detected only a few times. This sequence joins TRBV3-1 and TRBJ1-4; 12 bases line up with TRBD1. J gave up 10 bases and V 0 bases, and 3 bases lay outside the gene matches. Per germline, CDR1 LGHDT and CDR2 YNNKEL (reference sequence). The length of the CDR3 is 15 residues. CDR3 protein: CASSQEGTGGRKLFF. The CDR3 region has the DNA TGTGCCAGCAGCCAAGAGGGGACAGGGGGCAGAAAACTGTTTTTT.

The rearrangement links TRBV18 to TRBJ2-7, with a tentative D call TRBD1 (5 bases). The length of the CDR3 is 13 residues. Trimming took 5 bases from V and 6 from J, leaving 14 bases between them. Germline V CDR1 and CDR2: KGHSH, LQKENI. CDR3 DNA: TGTGCCAGCTCATCCTATCAGGGATCCGAGCAGTACTTC. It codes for CASSSYQGSEQYF. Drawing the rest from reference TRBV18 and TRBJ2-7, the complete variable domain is NAGVMQNPRHLVRRRGQEARLRCSPMKGHSHVYWYRQLPEEGLKFMVYLQKENIIDESGMPKERFSAEFPKEGPSILRIQQVVRGDSAAYFCASSSYQGSEQYFGPGTRLTVT.

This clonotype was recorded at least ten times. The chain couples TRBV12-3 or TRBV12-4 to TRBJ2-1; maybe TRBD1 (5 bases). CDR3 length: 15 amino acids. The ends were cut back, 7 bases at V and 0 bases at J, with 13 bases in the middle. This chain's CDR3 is CASNAGLNSYNEQFF. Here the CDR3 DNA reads TGTGCCAGCAATGCAGGGTTGAACTCCTACAATGAGCAGTTCTTC.

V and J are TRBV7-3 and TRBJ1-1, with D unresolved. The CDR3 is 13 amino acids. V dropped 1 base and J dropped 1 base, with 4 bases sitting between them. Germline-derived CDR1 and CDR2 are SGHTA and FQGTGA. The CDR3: CASSLSRNTEAFF. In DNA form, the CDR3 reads TGTGCCAGCAGCTTAAGCAGGAACACTGAAGCTTTCTTT.

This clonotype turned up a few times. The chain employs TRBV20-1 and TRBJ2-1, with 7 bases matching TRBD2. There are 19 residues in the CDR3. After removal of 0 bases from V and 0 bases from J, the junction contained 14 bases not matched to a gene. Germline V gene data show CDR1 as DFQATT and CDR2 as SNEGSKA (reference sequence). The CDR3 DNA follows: TGCAGTGCTAGAGAAGGAGTGGGGACGACTAGCAGCTCCTACAATGAGCAGTTCTTC. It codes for CSAREGVGTTSSSYNEQFF.

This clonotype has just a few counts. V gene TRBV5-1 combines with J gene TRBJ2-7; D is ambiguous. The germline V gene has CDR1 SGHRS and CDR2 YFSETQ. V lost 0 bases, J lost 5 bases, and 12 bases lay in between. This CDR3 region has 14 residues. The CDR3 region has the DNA TGCGCCAGCAGCTTGGAAGGTACAGTCGACGAGCAGTACTTC. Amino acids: CASSLEGTVDEQYF. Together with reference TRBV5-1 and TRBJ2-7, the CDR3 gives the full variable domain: KAGVTQTPRYLIKTRGQQVTLSCSPISGHRSVSWYQQTPGQGLQFLFEYFSETQRNKGNFPGRFSGRQFSNSRSEMNVSTLELGDSALYLCASSLEGTVDEQYFGPGTRLTVT.

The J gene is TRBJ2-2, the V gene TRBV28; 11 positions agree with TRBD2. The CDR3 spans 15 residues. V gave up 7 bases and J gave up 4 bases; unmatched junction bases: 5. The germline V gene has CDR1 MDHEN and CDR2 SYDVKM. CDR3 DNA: TGTGCCAGCATTAGCGGGAGGGCCGTCACCGGGGAGCTGTTTTTT. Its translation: CASISGRAVTGELFF.

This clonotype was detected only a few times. CDR3 residues: CASRASRDEQFF. In DNA, the CDR3 is TGTGCCAGCAGGGCCTCGAGAGACGAGCAGTTCTTC. The chain is built from TRBV2 and TRBJ2-1; unclear D gene. The CDR3 spans 12 residues. Germline assignment: CDR1 SNHLY and CDR2 FYNNEI. The germline V and J ends were trimmed by 6 bases and 10 bases, with 13 bases remaining between them.

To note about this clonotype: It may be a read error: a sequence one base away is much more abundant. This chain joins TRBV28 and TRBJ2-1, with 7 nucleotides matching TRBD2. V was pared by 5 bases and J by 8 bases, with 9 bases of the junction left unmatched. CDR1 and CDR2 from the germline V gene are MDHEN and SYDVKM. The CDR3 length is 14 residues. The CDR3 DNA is TGTGCCAGCAGTCCTCTAGCGGAAGGATATGAGCAGTTCTTC. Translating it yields CASSPLAEGYEQFF.

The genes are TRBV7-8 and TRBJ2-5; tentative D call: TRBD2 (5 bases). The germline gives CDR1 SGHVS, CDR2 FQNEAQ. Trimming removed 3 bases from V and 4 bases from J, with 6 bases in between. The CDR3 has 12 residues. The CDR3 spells CASSLRVETQYF. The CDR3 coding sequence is TGTGCCAGCAGCTTGAGGGTAGAGACCCAGTACTTC.

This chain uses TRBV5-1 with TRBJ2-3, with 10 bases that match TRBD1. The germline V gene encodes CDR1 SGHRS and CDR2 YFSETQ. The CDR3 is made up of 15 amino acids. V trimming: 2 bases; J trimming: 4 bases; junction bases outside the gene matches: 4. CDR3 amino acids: CASSFGDRGPDTQYF. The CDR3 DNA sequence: TGCGCCAGCAGCTTTGGAGACAGGGGGCCAGATACGCAGTATTTT.